These T cell receptor beta chains were read from a single sample in a study of shared clonotypes between healthy human individuals. Assay used: immunoSEQ multiplex PCR; TCRdb lists only in-frame clones, some missing. The sample consists of millions of clones, around nine tenths of them appearing once. Material: naive CD4+ T cells sorted from blood. All receptors derive from a man in his late teens or twenties in good health. CDR3s include the opening cysteine and the closing phenylalanine or tryptophan. The D gene is left open where the match is weak. Size values are once, few and many counts, or a class for expanded clones, and some rows have none.

. TRBD1 TRBJ1-5 TRBV28 TGTGCCAGCAGTCTTACCTCGACAGGGGACAATCAGCCCCAGCATTTT CASSLTSTGDNQPQHF
once TRBD1 TRBJ1-2 TRBV27 TGTGCCAGCAGAGAGACAGGGTCTAAGTATGGCTACACCTTC CASRETGSKYGYTF
. . TRBJ2-1 TRBV28 TGTGCCAGCAGTCCGCCGCGCAGGAGCTCCTACAATGAGCAGTTCTTC CASSPPRRSSYNEQFF
once . TRBJ2-7 TRBV28 TGTGCCAGCAGTTTACAGGGTTCCTACGAGCAGTACTTC CASSLQGSYEQYF
. TRBD1 TRBJ1-4 TRBV28 TGTGCCAGCAGAGAGACAGGGGGTTCTAATGAAAAACTGTTTTTT CASRETGGSNEKLFF
once . TRBJ1-1 TRBV9 TGTGCCAGCAGCGTAGGTGGGGAGGGGCACACTGAAGCTTTCTTT CASSVGGEGHTEAFF
once TRBD2 TRBJ2-3 TRBV5-1 TGCGCCAGCACCTGGCTTGGACTAGCGGGGGTTGTAGATACGCAGTATTTT CASTWLGLAGVVDTQYF
once TRBD2 TRBJ2-7 TRBV10-2 TGCGCCAGCAGTGAGGCGGGGACTAGCGGGAGGGCGTCCTACGAGCAGTACTTC CASSEAGTSGRASYEQYF
. TRBD1 TRBJ1-2 TRBV27 TGTGCCAGCACCCAGACAGGGGGCGCCCAGCACGGCTACACCTTC CASTQTGGAQHGYTF
. TRBD2 TRBJ2-5 TRBV6-5 TGTGCCAGCAGTTACTCTAGGCTAGCGGGGGGAGAGACCCAGTACTTC CASSYSRLAGGETQYF
. . TRBJ2-7 TRBV5-1 TGCGCCAGCAGCTTGGTGGTTGGGGCCTCTTACGAGCAGTACTTC CASSLVVGASYEQYF
. . TRBJ2-2 TRBV12-2 TGTGCAAGTCGCTTAGTAGTCCCGACCTCGGAAGGGCGGCTGTTTTTT CASRLVVPTSEGRLFF